Below are 24 T cell receptor beta chains sequenced from a single sample in a study of shared clonotypes between healthy human individuals. Data came from immunoSEQ multiplex PCR; TCRdb stores just in-frame clones and leaves some out. The sample lists about 1,900,000 clones; over 85% were seen once. Terminally differentiated effector memory CD45RA+ cells were left out of the naive CD8 fraction, which was CD45RO-negative and positively selected for CCR7. Sample: naive CD8+ T cells sorted from blood. The origin of the receptors is a man between 18 and 35 years old in good health.

Here the CDR3 DNA reads TGTGCCAGCAGGGGGCTAGGGGAGATGGGGAGCACAGATACGCAGTATTTT. Translation: CASRGLGEMGSTDTQYF. The chain uses TRBV2 and TRBJ2-3; D might be TRBD1 or TRBD2, each matching 5 bases. The ends were cut back, 6 bases at V and 0 bases at J, with 19 bases in the middle. CDR1 is SNHLY and CDR2 is FYNNEI in the germline V gene. The CDR3 runs to 17 residues.

The chain links TRBV5-6 to TRBJ2-7, with 10 bases identical to TRBD2. V lost 4 bases to trimming and J lost 3 bases; unmatched junction nucleotides: 4. The germline V gene encodes CDR1 SGHDT and CDR2 YYEEEE. The CDR3 is 14 amino acids. This CDR3 reads CASSTGLALYEQYF. The CDR3, as DNA: TGTGCCAGCAGCACGGGACTAGCGCTCTACGAGCAGTACTTC. The variable domain in full, with the rest retrieved from reference TRBV5-6 and TRBJ2-7, is DAGVTQSPTHLIKTRGQQVTLRCSPKSGHDTVSWYQQALGQGPQFIFQYYEEEERQRGNFPDRFSGHQFPNYSSELNVNALLLGDSALYLCASSTGLALYEQYFGPGTRLTVT.

The chain is built from TRBV7-9 and TRBJ2-4; D uncertain. With 5 bases removed from V and 3 bases from J, the gap between germline ends came to 5 bases. In germline, CDR1 is SEHNR, CDR2 FQNEAQ (reference sequence). The CDR3 spans 12 residues. The CDR3 spells CASSPDKNIQYF. The CDR3 DNA reads as TGTGCCAGCAGCCCAGACAAAAACATTCAGTACTTC.

This sequence joins TRBV23-1 and TRBJ2-2, with TRBD2 matching 12 bases. TRBV23-1 is flagged as an ORF with uncertain function. Germline trimming cut 2 bases from V and 0 bases from J; bases unmatched to any gene: 7. This CDR3 is 19 amino acids long. The CDR3 region has the DNA TGCGCCAGCAGTCAAGAGTCTAGCGGGAGGGTTCCGAACACCGGGGAGCTGTTTTTT. Its protein product is CASSQESSGRVPNTGELFF.

This sequence joins TRBV5-8 and TRBJ2-3; D perhaps matches TRBD1 (5 bases). V was clipped by 0 bases and J by 2 bases, with 10 bases between them. The CDR3 extends over 15 amino acids. In germline, CDR1 is SGHTS, CDR2 YDEGEE. Here the CDR3 DNA reads TGTGCCAGCAGCTTGGAGGCAGGGTACACAGATACGCAGTATTTT. Its protein is CASSLEAGYTDTQYF.

The chain recombines TRBV4-1 with TRBJ2-7; no clear D. The V gene's germline CDR1 is MGHRA and CDR2 YSYEKL. CDR3 length: 13 amino acids. V was pared by 0 bases and J by 7 bases, with 10 bases between. The CDR3 DNA sequence: TGCGCCAGCAGCCAAGATAACGGGTGGGAGCAGTACTTC. As protein: CASSQDNGWEQYF.

The genes are TRBV5-6 and TRBJ1-1; D is unclear. V gave up 1 base and J gave up 8 bases, with 12 bases separating them. The germline gives CDR1 SGHDT, CDR2 YYEEEE. The CDR3 loop spans 13 amino acids. Here the CDR3 DNA reads TGTGCCAGCAGCTTGTATGCTGGGCTGGAAGCTTTCTTT. Translated: CASSLYAGLEAFF. Based on the CDR3 plus reference TRBV5-6 and TRBJ1-1, the full variable domain is DAGVTQSPTHLIKTRGQQVTLRCSPKSGHDTVSWYQQALGQGPQFIFQYYEEEERQRGNFPDRFSGHQFPNYSSELNVNALLLGDSALYLCASSLYAGLEAFFGQGTRLTVV.

The chain links TRBV6-5 to TRBJ1-2; 7 bases are shared with TRBD1. Looked up from germline, CDR1 is MNHEY and CDR2 is SVGAGI. CDR3 length: 14 residues. Trimming at V came to 4 bases and at J to 8 bases, leaving 10 bases not matched to a gene. CDR3 DNA sequence: TGTGCCAGCAGTTCCTTGACAGGGCTGGACGGCTACACCTTC. This encodes CASSSLTGLDGYTF.

The genes are TRBV4-3 and TRBJ1-4; perhaps TRBD1 as D (6 bases). The CDR3 is 18 amino acids. Germline CDR1 is LGHNA and CDR2 is YSLEER. Trimming pared 1 base from V and 4 bases from J, leaving 19 bases between. CDR3 loop: CASSQGVGGSVVNEKLFF. The CDR3 DNA follows: TGCGCCAGCAGCCAAGGAGTGGGGGGCTCTGTCGTTAATGAAAAACTGTTTTTT.

V usage is TRBV11-2 and J usage is TRBJ2-7, with 8 bases that match TRBD1. After removal of 5 bases from V and 6 bases from J, the junction contained 6 bases not matched to a gene. CDR1 SGHAT and CDR2 FQNNGV come from the germline V gene. The CDR3 consists of 13 residues. Here the CDR3 reads CASSRTGRLEQYF. As DNA, the CDR3 is TGTGCCAGCAGCAGGACAGGGAGGCTCGAGCAGTACTTC.

This clone was picked up one time. The V and J genes are TRBV19 and TRBJ2-7; D ambiguous. The CDR3 is 13 residues long. Germline lookup yields CDR1 LNHDA and CDR2 SQIVND (reference sequence). V was pared by 4 bases and J by 5 bases, with 12 bases between. Here the CDR3 DNA reads TGTGCCAGTAGTAAGGCTCCATGGGACGAGCAGTACTTC. Encoded protein: CASSKAPWDEQYF. Supplemented by reference TRBV19 and TRBJ2-7, the full variable domain reads DGGITQSPKYLFRKEGQNVTLSCEQNLNHDAMYWYRQDPGQGLRLIYYSQIVNDFQKGDIAEGYSVSREKKESFPLTVTSAQKNPTAFYLCASSKAPWDEQYFGPGTRLTVT.

The chain recombines TRBV6-5 with TRBJ1-3, with D possibly being TRBD1 (6 bases). CDR1 and CDR2 from the germline V gene are MNHEY and SVGAGI. V was pared by 2 bases and J by 2 bases, with 13 bases between. The CDR3 has 16 residues. Written as DNA, the CDR3 is TGTGCCAGCAGTTACCCTACAGGGACGGCTGGAAACACCATATATTTT. Translation gives CASSYPTGTAGNTIYF.

The chain joins TRBV2 to TRBJ1-1; possibly TRBD1 for D (6 bases). Trimming took off 6 bases at V and 2 bases at J, with 13 bases between the two ends. This CDR3 has 14 residues. Looked up from germline, CDR1 is SNHLY and CDR2 is FYNNEI. CDR3 sequence: CASRPGQINTEAFF. CDR3 sequence (DNA): TGTGCCAGCAGGCCCGGACAGATCAACACTGAAGCTTTCTTT.

This CDR3 is CASTSQDFTRGTGELFF. The DNA of the CDR3 is TGTGCCAGCACTTCCCAGGACTTCACAAGGGGCACCGGGGAGCTGTTTTTT. This sequence joins TRBV7-9 and TRBJ2-2; tentatively, D is TRBD1 or TRBD2 (5 bases each). In germline, CDR1 is SEHNR, CDR2 FQNEAQ (reference sequence). Deletions cut 7 bases from V and 4 bases from J, with 22 bases between. The CDR3 is 17 residues long.

This clone turned up a few times. The V call is TRBV11-2, the J call TRBJ1-2; D remains ambiguous. The CDR3 is 15 amino acids. V gave up 2 bases and J gave up 6 bases, with 16 bases separating them. Germline V gene data show CDR1 as SGHAT and CDR2 as FQNNGV. The CDR3 sequence is CASSLWGNVEDGYTF. For the CDR3, the DNA is TGTGCCAGCAGCTTATGGGGAAATGTGGAGGATGGCTACACCTTC.

The chain carries TRBV11-2 and TRBJ2-4; 12 bases are shared with TRBD2. Trimming cost V 5 bases and J 13 bases; bases outside gene matches: 6. The CDR3 extends over 13 amino acids. Germline CDR1 SGHAT, CDR2 FQNNGV. The CDR3 region is CASSLALAGGQYF. CDR3 in DNA: TGTGCCAGCAGCCTAGCCCTAGCGGGAGGGCAGTACTTC.

The CDR3 nucleotides are TGTGCCAGCAGTGACAGGTACACTGAAGCTTTCTTT. Its protein product is CASSDRYTEAFF. The V call is TRBV6-6, the J call TRBJ1-1; TRBD1 is a possible D gene (6 bases). The germline V and J ends were trimmed by 5 bases and 3 bases, with 7 bases remaining between them. CDR1 and CDR2 from the germline V gene are MNHNY and SVGAGI (reference sequence). This CDR3 has 12 residues.

The chain links TRBV19 to TRBJ2-7, with 7 bases matching TRBD1. Germline V gives CDR1 LNHDA, CDR2 SQIVND (reference sequence). CDR3 length: 13 residues. V dropped 10 bases and J dropped 0; count of bases not matched to a gene: 6. In DNA, the CDR3 is TGTGCCACCGAGGACAGGACCTCCTACGAGCAGTACTTC. The encoded protein is CATEDRTSYEQYF.

The rearrangement joins TRBV27 to TRBJ2-7, with 12 bases matching TRBD1. Germline CDR1 and CDR2: MNHEY and SMNVEV (reference sequence). This CDR3 has 14 amino acids. With 5 bases clipped from V and 5 bases from J, the junction kept 4 bases outside the gene matches. CDR3: CASSVGTGGNEQYF. DNA of the CDR3: TGTGCCAGCAGTGTCGGGACAGGGGGCAACGAGCAGTACTTC.

This clone appeared a few times. The rearrangement joins TRBV28 to TRBJ1-6; TRBD1 aligns across 11 bases. After removal of 5 bases from V and 14 bases from J, the junction contained 8 bases not matched to a gene. The CDR3 sequence is 14 residues long. The germline V gene has CDR1 MDHEN and CDR2 SYDVKM. The CDR3 sequence is CASSDGTGGSALHF. The CDR3 nucleotides are TGTGCCAGCAGTGATGGGACAGGGGGTTCGGCCCTCCACTTT.

The V call is TRBV7-9, the J call TRBJ2-3; no firm D call. The CDR3 consists of 15 residues. V lost 5 bases, J lost 4 bases, and 16 bases lay in between. Germline-derived CDR1 and CDR2 are SEHNR and FQNEAQ (reference sequence). The DNA of the CDR3 is TGTGCCAGCAGCCCAACTTCGGGTTCCCCAGATACGCAGTATTTT. Protein: CASSPTSGSPDTQYF.

V usage is TRBV7-2 and J usage is TRBJ2-3; TRBD2 matches at 7 bases. The CDR3 has 17 amino acids. V gave up 4 bases and J gave up 1 base; unmatched junction bases: 11. Germline V gives CDR1 SGHTA, CDR2 FQGNSA. The CDR3 loop reads CASSSPGAGPGTDTQYF. The CDR3 bases are TGTGCCAGCAGCTCCCCGGGAGCGGGACCTGGCACAGATACGCAGTATTTT.

V gene TRBV7-9 combines with J gene TRBJ1-6, with 9 bases that match TRBD1. Germline CDR1 reads SEHNR; CDR2 reads FQNEAQ (reference sequence). CDR3 size: 16 residues. Unmatched junction bases numbered 7, after V lost 0 bases and J lost 10 bases. The CDR3 region is CASSLAVDRGWSPLHF. The CDR3 bases are TGTGCCAGCAGCTTAGCGGTAGACAGGGGGTGGTCACCCCTCCACTTT. Supplemented by reference TRBV7-9 and TRBJ1-6, the full variable domain reads DTGVSQNPRHKITKRGQNVTFRCDPISEHNRLYWYRQTLGQGPEFLTYFQNEAQLEKSRLLSDRFSAERPKGSFSTLEIQRTEQGDSAMYLCASSLAVDRGWSPLHFGNGTRLTVT.

Points on this clone: Other DNA sequences of this sample code for an identical CDR3. This rearrangement joins TRBV20-1 to TRBJ1-5; no firm D call. CDR3 length equals 10 residues. CDR1 DFQATT and CDR2 SNEGSKA come from the germline V gene (reference sequence). V dropped 4 bases and J dropped 4 bases, with 2 bases sitting between them. The DNA for the CDR3 is TGCAGTGCTAATAATCAGCCCCAGCATTTT. It encodes CSANNQPQHF.